This T cell receptor beta chain is drawn from a study of Ad26.COV2.S vaccination and SARS-CoV-2 variants. Notes on the study in general: Total responses of T cells may have been underestimated by the analyses of TCR breadth and depth.

The germline gives CDR1 SGHNT, CDR2 YENEEA. V lost 1 base and J 7 bases, leaving 5 bases between the germline ends. The CDR3 spans 13 residues. The data were produced by immunoSEQ multiplex PCR, yet TCRdb's version contains in-frame clones alone and is incomplete. The sample lists a few hundred thousand clones; around 86% were seen once. Treatment of the sample: some 20 received Ad26.COV2.S at low or high dose, single or two shots; 5 received placebo; per-sample allocation not given. Material that was analyzed had been drawn on day 63 after the first vaccine or placebo injection. About this clone itself: What it binds is not known. The sample carries other DNA sequences with the same CDR3.

The sequence was obtained from a person aged 18-65 years who received the Ad26.COV2.S COVID-19 vaccine or a placebo. The specimen comprised peripheral blood, sampled in a trial of Ad26.COV2.S vaccine versus placebo. The chain carries TRBV11-3 and TRBJ1-6, with D unclear. The CDR3 DNA sequence: TGTGCCAGCAGCTTAGTTTCCAATTCACCCCTCCACTTT. As protein: CASSLVSNSPLHF. The entire variable domain, with the rest obtained from reference TRBV11-3 and TRBJ1-6, is as follows: EAGVVQSPRYKIIEKKQPVAFWCNPISGHNTLYWYLQNLGQGPELLIRYENEEAVDDSQLPKDRFSAERLKGVDSTLKIQPAELGDSAVYLCASSLVSNSPLHFGNGTRLTVT.